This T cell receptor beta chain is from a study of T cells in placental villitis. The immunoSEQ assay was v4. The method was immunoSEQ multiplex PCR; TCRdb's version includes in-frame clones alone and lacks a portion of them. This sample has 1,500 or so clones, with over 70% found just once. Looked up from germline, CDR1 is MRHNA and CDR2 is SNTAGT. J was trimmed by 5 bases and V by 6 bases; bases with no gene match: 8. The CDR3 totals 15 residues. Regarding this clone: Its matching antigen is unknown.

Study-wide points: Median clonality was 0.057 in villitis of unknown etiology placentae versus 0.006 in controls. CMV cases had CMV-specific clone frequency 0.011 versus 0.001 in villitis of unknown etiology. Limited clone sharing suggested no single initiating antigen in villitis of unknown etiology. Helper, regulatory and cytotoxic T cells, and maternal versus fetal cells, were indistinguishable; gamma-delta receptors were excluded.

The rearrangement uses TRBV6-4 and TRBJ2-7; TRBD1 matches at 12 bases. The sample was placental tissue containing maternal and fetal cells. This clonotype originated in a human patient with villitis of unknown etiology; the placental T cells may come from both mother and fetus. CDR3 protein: CASRLWDRGRNEQYF. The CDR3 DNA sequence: TGTGCCAGCAGGCTTTGGGACAGGGGGCGCAACGAGCAGTACTTC.